This TCR beta chain emerged from a study of vaccination effects on CD4 cells after COVID-19. Ahead of sequencing, the ViraFEST assay grew antigen-specific CD4+ T cells using viral peptide pools. When more than 9 days of culture had elapsed, CD4+ T cells were isolated. Neither prior SARS-CoV-2 infection nor positive nucleocapsid antibodies were present in the vaccine recipients. Study-level points and caveats: Cross-reaction with common cold coronaviruses was seen in only 1 of 255 vaccine-induced clones from healthy vaccinees.

Details on this clone: Its antigen is not known.

This table comes from immunoSEQ multiplex PCR, and its TCRdb copy is limited to in-frame clones, with some not included. Among fewer than 70,000 clones listed, 75% to 85% were seen once. This clonotype originated in a human donor who received a COVID-19 vaccine. The material sequenced was CD4+ T cells from PBMCs cultured with SARS-CoV-2 spike peptides, taken before COVID-19 vaccination.

The CDR3 reads CASSDWGGWSTGELFF. CDR3 bases: TGTGCCAGCAGCGACTGGGGCGGGTGGAGCACCGGGGAGCTGTTTTTT. The chain couples TRBV5-4 to TRBJ2-2; D tentatively fits TRBD1 or TRBD2 (5 bases each). Trimming removed 4 bases from V and 4 bases from J, with 17 bases in between. Germline V gene sequence: CDR1 SGHNT, CDR2 YYREEE (reference sequence). The CDR3 loop spans 16 amino acids.